The T cell receptor beta chain described here comes from a study of blood T cell repertoires in COVID-19. Study summary: Acute and convalescent COVID-19 specimens originated in the United States, Italy and Spain. The analysed material was cDNA or gDNA that came from T cells, B-cell-depleted T cells, or PBMCs.

The germline gives CDR1 SGDLS, CDR2 YYNGEE. The CDR3 covers 16 residues. The V and J ends lost 3 bases and 6 bases, in that order; junction bases with no gene match: 12. Per the authors' pipeline: Estimated nucleated cell counts came from reference gene primer amplification. Clones were read by immunoSEQ multiplex PCR, and TCRdb kept only the in-frame ones, dropping some. The DNA gave D and trimming, while V, J and clone size come from that table. Among some 190,000 clones, roughly 86% were seen once, and the ten largest hold 5.1%. Source material: peripheral blood. This chain uses TRBV9 with TRBJ2-1; 7 nucleotides match TRBD2. The TCR originated in a woman aged 70-85 years with active or convalescent COVID-19. For the CDR3, the DNA is TGTGCCAGCAGCGAGTCTAGGGGAGGGCCAAGCAATGAGCAGTTCTTC. This translates into CASSESRGGPSNEQFF.